The 8 T cell receptor beta chains below come from one sample, sequenced in a study of blood T cell repertoires in COVID-19. Some clones are missing from TCRdb's copy, which holds only in-frame ones; the method was immunoSEQ multiplex PCR. The sample lists some 250,000 clones, 86% occurring once. What was sequenced was peripheral blood. The receptors stem from a woman aged 25 to 45 with COVID-19, enrolled during active disease.

The gene calls are TRBV27 and TRBJ1-5; 8 bases map to TRBD1. CDR3 size: 13 residues. From germline, CDR1 is MNHEY and CDR2 SMNVEV (reference sequence). Trimming cost V 4 bases and J 7 bases; bases outside gene matches: 3. CDR3 sequence reads: CASSSRGRQPQHF. DNA for the CDR3: TGTGCCAGCAGTTCCAGGGGGCGGCAGCCCCAGCATTTT.

The J gene is TRBJ1-3, the V gene TRBV5-5; D is ambiguous. The CDR3 spans 14 residues. V was pared by 0 bases and J by 2 bases, with 6 bases between. Germline CDR1 is SGHKS and CDR2 is YYEKEE (reference sequence). This CDR3 reads CASSLETTGNTIYF. The CDR3 DNA follows: TGTGCCAGCAGCTTGGAGACTACTGGAAACACCATATATTTT. The variable domain in full, completed from reference TRBV5-5 and TRBJ1-3, reads DAGVTQSPTHLIKTRGQQVTLRCSPISGHKSVSWYQQVLGQGPQFIFQYYEKEERGRGNFPDRFSARQFPNYSSELNVNALLLGDSALYLCASSLETTGNTIYFGEGSWLTVV.

This clone has just one count. J is TRBJ2-3 and V is TRBV2, with 11 positions matching TRBD2. Germline CDR1 is SNHLY and CDR2 is FYNNEI. This CDR3 is 14 amino acids long. The V segment lost 9 bases and the J segment 1 base; nucleotides outside the gene matches: 3. The CDR3 region has the DNA TGTGCCAGGGGGGGACTAGCGGGCACAGATACGCAGTATTTT. Its translation is CARGGLAGTDTQYF.

The rearrangement links TRBV2 to TRBJ2-3, with D maybe TRBD2 (5 bases). Trimming removed 6 bases from V and 2 bases from J, with 12 bases in between. This CDR3 has 14 amino acids. Germline values: CDR1 SNHLY, CDR2 FYNNEI. The CDR3 sequence: CASRRGIDTDTQYF. The DNA for the CDR3 is TGTGCCAGCAGGAGAGGGATAGACACAGATACGCAGTATTTT.

The V and J genes are TRBV4-1 and TRBJ2-5; unclear D gene. Deletions cut 4 bases from V and 0 bases from J, with 9 bases between. This CDR3 is 14 amino acids long. Germline V gene sequence: CDR1 MGHRA, CDR2 YSYEKL. CDR3 coding DNA: TGCGCCAGCAGCCTGACACCAAACCAAGAGACCCAGTACTTC. Protein sequence: CASSLTPNQETQYF.

This chain links TRBV2 with TRBJ2-2; 8 bases line up with TRBD1. The CDR3 contains 13 residues. From germline, CDR1 is SNHLY and CDR2 FYNNEI. V gave up 9 bases and J gave up 4 bases; unmatched junction bases: 4. The CDR3: CARQGGSTGELFF. DNA for the CDR3: TGTGCCAGACAGGGGGGAAGCACCGGGGAGCTGTTTTTT.

The chain recombines TRBV28 with TRBJ2-6; TRBD2 might be the D (6 bases). The CDR3 has 16 residues. The ends were cut back, 6 bases at V and 5 bases at J, with 17 bases in the middle. Looked up from germline, CDR1 is MDHEN and CDR2 is SYDVKM. This chain's CDR3 is CASSTLEGMRANVLTF. The CDR3 DNA reads TGTGCCAGCAGCACCTTGGAGGGGATGAGGGCCAACGTCCTGACTTTC.

V gene TRBV12-3 or TRBV12-4 combines with J gene TRBJ2-7; no firm D call. V shed 1 base and J shed 3 bases, with 7 bases lying between them. This CDR3 is built from 13 residues. The CDR3 DNA follows: TGTGCCAGCAGTTTAGGTTATGTCTACGAGCAGTACTTC. It encodes CASSLGYVYEQYF.